The entry that follows covers one T cell receptor (beta chain) sequence. Here immunoSEQ multiplex PCR was the method, and the copy in TCRdb shows in-frame clones only, minus some. This sample's table has roughly 200,000 clones. This sample is drawn from a study of control samples from healthy donors and cancer patients. The CDR3 has 13 amino acids. Germline loops: CDR1 SNHLY, CDR2 FYNNEI. V was trimmed by 6 bases and J by 1 base, leaving 9 bases between them. Sequenced input: blood. The origin of this receptor is a woman between 25 and 40 years old in good health. V and J are TRBV2 and TRBJ1-1; D call uncertain. The CDR3 DNA reads TGTGCCAGCAGGGCCCTTGGGAACACTGAAGCTTTCTTT. Translated, it gives CASRALGNTEAFF.